The 20 T cell receptor beta chains in this list originate from one sample, sequenced in a study of cytomegalovirus exposure and HLA in healthy donors. It was with 60 Vbeta and 13 Jbeta primers that the PCR ran. Profiling relied on immunoSEQ multiplex PCR, and the TCRdb table lists in-frame clones only, not all of them. The profile shows over 250,000 clones, approximately 70% of them singletons. Sequencing used PBMCs. Receptor source: a female donor in good health and CMV-seronegative.

Here the CDR3 reads CASSTTLGNTEAFF. CDR3 bases: TGTGCCAGCTCAACTACCCTCGGGAACACTGAAGCTTTCTTT. This chain links TRBV18 with TRBJ1-1; no definite D call. The CDR3 runs 14 residues. Germline CDR1 is KGHSH and CDR2 is LQKENI. The V end lost 5 bases, the J end lost 1 base, and 11 bases lay between the germline ends.

In DNA, the CDR3 is TGTGCCAGCAGCTTACGGTACTTCGTGGGAGGGGCAAATAGCTCCTACAATGAGCAGTTCTTC. Translated, it gives CASSLRYFVGGANSSYNEQFF. The chain joins TRBV7-8 to TRBJ2-1; 7 nucleotides line up with TRBD2. The CDR3 sequence is 21 residues long. V lost 2 bases to trimming and J lost 0 bases; unmatched junction nucleotides: 19. From germline, CDR1 is SGHVS and CDR2 FQNEAQ.

V usage is TRBV7-3 and J usage is TRBJ2-3; 10 bases align to TRBD2. The CDR3 has 16 amino acids. The germline V gene has CDR1 SGHTA and CDR2 FQGTGA. V dropped 2 bases and J dropped 6; count of bases not matched to a gene: 8. The CDR3 bases are TGTGCCAGCAGCTTACTAGCGGGAGTTCCTAAGGATACGCAGTATTTT. Its protein is CASSLLAGVPKDTQYF.

This clone was seen a single time. CDR3 nucleotide sequence: TGTGCCAGCAGGACTAGCGGGAGAAGGGGTCAGGAGACCCAGTACTTC. This sequence encodes CASRTSGRRGQETQYF. The chain carries TRBV6-6 and TRBJ2-5; 12 bases map to TRBD2. V lost 6 bases to trimming and J lost 5 bases; unmatched junction nucleotides: 10. This CDR3 comprises 16 residues. Germline CDR1 reads MNHNY; CDR2 reads SVGAGI (reference sequence).

This clone came up a few times. The rearrangement uses TRBV21-1 and TRBJ2-7; the table calls TRBD2, which could not be checked here. TRBV21-1 is a pseudogene. The length of the CDR3 is 16 residues. The CDR3 sequence is CASSKCRERSVYEQYF. The CDR3 bases are TGTGCCAGCAGCAAATGTCGGGAGCGTTCGGTTTACGAGCAGTACTTC.

J is TRBJ1-2 and V is TRBV18; TRBD1 aligns across 10 bases. V lost 5 bases, J lost 4 bases, and 16 bases stayed unmatched. This CDR3 is 18 amino acids long. Looked up from germline, CDR1 is KGHSH and CDR2 is LQKENI. The CDR3: CASSGTGAPPPLAYGYTF. The CDR3 region has the DNA TGTGCCAGCTCAGGGACAGGGGCTCCCCCGCCCCTCGCCTATGGCTACACCTTC.

The V and J genes are TRBV7-9 and TRBJ1-4; a possible D gene is TRBD1 (5 bases). Germline assignment: CDR1 SEHNR and CDR2 FQNEAQ (reference sequence). This CDR3 spans 14 amino acids. The V end was cut by 3 bases, the J end by 8 bases, with 13 bases between. The CDR3 here is CASSFGREGEKLFF. The CDR3 DNA reads as TGTGCCAGCAGCTTTGGCAGGGAGGGCGAAAAACTGTTTTTT.

The V gene is TRBV11-1, the J gene TRBJ2-3, with a weak D call TRBD1 (5 bases). Germline assignment: CDR1 SGHAT and CDR2 FQDESV (reference sequence). Trimming stripped 1 base from V and 0 bases from J, with 8 bases between. The CDR3 is made up of 15 amino acids. CDR3 amino acids: CASSLEGASTDTQYF. For the CDR3, the DNA is TGTGCCAGCAGCTTAGAAGGGGCGAGCACAGATACGCAGTATTTT.

V usage is TRBV19 and J usage is TRBJ1-5; TRBD1 aligns across 7 bases. The ends lost 3 bases at V and 6 bases at J; junction bases unmatched: 5. CDR1 is LNHDA and CDR2 is SQIVND in the germline V gene (reference sequence). The CDR3 contains 14 residues. CDR3 loop: CASSIEAGGQPQHF. In DNA, the CDR3 is TGTGCCAGTAGTATTGAGGCAGGGGGTCAGCCCCAGCATTTT.

The rearrangement uses TRBV7-9 and TRBJ2-6, with D possibly being TRBD1 (6 bases). CDR1 and CDR2 from the germline V gene are SEHNR and FQNEAQ (reference sequence). This CDR3 region has 14 residues. Trimming took 4 bases from V and 10 from J, leaving 14 bases between them. The CDR3 region has the DNA TGTGCCAGCAGCTCGGTGTCTGACAGGAACGTCCTGACTTTC. This translates into CASSSVSDRNVLTF.

In its sample, this clone was seen a few times. The chain has TRBV19 and TRBJ1-1; the D gene is possibly TRBD1 (5 bases). The CDR3 is made up of 15 amino acids. V lost 3 bases to trimming and J lost 8 bases, with 19 bases between them. Germline CDR1 LNHDA, CDR2 SQIVND (reference sequence). The CDR3 bases are TGTGCCAGTAGTATTTCTGAGTCAGGGCAGCCAGAAGCTTTCTTT. This sequence encodes CASSISESGQPEAFF.

The chain joins TRBV11-1 to TRBJ2-1, with 9 bases that match TRBD2. This CDR3 is built from 16 residues. The J segment lost 7 bases and the V segment lost 1 base, leaving 8 bases of the junction unmatched. Germline V gene sequence: CDR1 SGHAT, CDR2 FQDESV (reference sequence). CDR3 coding DNA: TGTGCCAGCAGCTTAGGGGCCGGGACTAGCTTAAATGAGCAGTTCTTC. Its translation: CASSLGAGTSLNEQFF.

The CDR3 here is CAWSVLTAGINEQYF. In DNA form, the CDR3 reads TGTGCCTGGAGTGTACTCACGGCAGGGATCAACGAGCAGTACTTC. The chain combines TRBV30 with TRBJ2-7; a possible D gene is TRBD1 (5 bases). From germline, CDR1 is GTSNPN and CDR2 SVGIG (reference sequence). The germline V and J ends were trimmed by 0 bases and 5 bases, with 17 bases remaining between them. The CDR3 is made up of 15 amino acids.

The chain has TRBV6-5 and TRBJ2-7, with TRBD1 matching over 8 bases. CDR3 length: 15 amino acids. Germline lookup yields CDR1 MNHEY and CDR2 SVGAGI. V lost 2 bases, J lost 6 bases, and 9 bases stayed unmatched. The chain's CDR3 is CASSYTRTGIVEQYF. As DNA, the CDR3 is TGTGCCAGCAGTTACACACGGACAGGGATTGTCGAGCAGTACTTC.

The genes are TRBV19 and TRBJ2-1, with TRBD2 identical over 8 bases. V was clipped by 5 bases and J by 5 bases; unmatched bases: 8. The CDR3 consists of 15 residues. The germline V gene encodes CDR1 LNHDA and CDR2 SQIVND (reference sequence). The CDR3 protein is CASSAPGAGDNEQFF. The CDR3 DNA follows: TGTGCCAGTAGTGCCCCGGGAGCGGGGGACAATGAGCAGTTCTTC.

This clone was detected only once. The chain recombines TRBV5-1 with TRBJ2-3; 12 positions agree with TRBD2. There are 17 residues in the CDR3. The germline CDR1 and CDR2 sequences are SGHRS and YFSETQ. V lost 1 base and J lost 0; bases outside the gene matches: 3. DNA for the CDR3: TGCGCCAGCAGCTTGCTAGCGGGAGGGCAAAGCACAGATACGCAGTATTTT. Residues: CASSLLAGGQSTDTQYF.

The rearrangement joins TRBV27 to TRBJ1-1; D not resolved. Trimming shortened V by 8 bases and J by 2 bases, and 15 bases separated the two germline ends. Germline CDR1 MNHEY, CDR2 SMNVEV (reference sequence). The CDR3 is made up of 14 amino acids. The CDR3 DNA reads TGTGCCAGCGCCACGTGGAGGTCTAACACTGAAGCTTTCTTT. Its translation is CASATWRSNTEAFF.

The rearrangement uses TRBV2 and TRBJ2-2, with D hard to call. The CDR3 totals 13 residues. Looked up from germline, CDR1 is SNHLY and CDR2 is FYNNEI. The germline V and J ends were trimmed by 2 bases and 14 bases, with 15 bases remaining between them. DNA of the CDR3: TGTGCCAGCAGTGAATTGCTGCCCGGGTTACTGTTTTTT. Its translation is CASSELLPGLLFF. Filled out from reference TRBV2 and TRBJ2-2, the complete variable domain reads EPEVTQTPSHQVTQMGQEVILRCVPISNHLYFYWYRQILGQKVEFLVSFYNNEISEKSEIFDDQFSVERPDGSNFTLKIRSTKLEDSAMYFCASSELLPGLLFFGEGSRLTVL.

This clone was seen a single time. The chain employs TRBV13 and TRBJ2-3; TRBD2 aligns across 8 bases. Per germline, CDR1 PRHDT and CDR2 FYEKMQ (reference sequence). This CDR3 spans 15 amino acids. With 3 bases clipped from V and 2 bases from J, the junction kept 4 bases outside the gene matches. The CDR3: CASSLVGGVTDTQYF. The DNA of the CDR3 is TGTGCCAGCAGCTTGGTCGGGGGGGTCACAGATACGCAGTATTTT.

The table lists this clone with a few counts. The chain couples TRBV11-3 to TRBJ2-2, with D unresolved. Germline loops: CDR1 SGHNT, CDR2 YENEEA. Trimming shortened V by 5 bases and J by 2 bases, and 3 bases separated the two germline ends. The CDR3 runs to 12 residues. CDR3 region: CASSLNTGELFF. In DNA form, the CDR3 reads TGTGCCAGCAGCCTAAACACCGGGGAGCTGTTTTTT.